This TCR beta chain was documented in a study of technical replicates of blood from a handful of donors listed by TCRdb under 2017. Concerning this clone: There is no known antigen for this receptor. Within one base of it there is no much larger clone, and no base qualities were kept.

The library was prepared using the immunoSEQ multiplex PCR assay. TCRdb carries this immuneACCESS record with in-frame sequences only. Its versions omit some clonotypes, under half of them owing to an unresolved V gene in the studies checked, with the rest unexplained. Here the sample has 85,000 to 100,000 clones; 95% occur a single time. The ten largest clones represent over 0.2% of the sample. The TCR originated in a human donor in good health. Sequencing was done on a sample of T cells isolated from PBMCs.

The DNA sequence follows: TGCGCCAGCAGCTTGGGATACGGAGACAATGAGCAGTTCTTC. It encodes CASSLGYGDNEQFF. The rearranged chain carries TRBV5-1 and TRBJ2-1, with no reliable assignment of the D segment. The trim is 0 bases for V and 5 bases for J, with a gap of 9 bases between the germline ends. The CDR3 holds 14 amino acids from the cysteine to the phenylalanine. Only the CDR3 portion is preserved as DNA: 42 bases, with reading frame beginning at the first base. CDR1 and CDR2 are drawn from the germline V gene: SGHRS, YFSETQ. Extended through the reference TRBV5-1 and TRBJ2-1 proteins, this CDR3 yields the full variable domain: KAGVTQTPRYLIKTRGQQVTLSCSPISGHRSVSWYQQTPGQGLQFLFEYFSETQRNKGNFPGRFSGRQFSNSRSEMNVSTLELGDSALYLCASSLGYGDNEQFFGPGTRLTVL.